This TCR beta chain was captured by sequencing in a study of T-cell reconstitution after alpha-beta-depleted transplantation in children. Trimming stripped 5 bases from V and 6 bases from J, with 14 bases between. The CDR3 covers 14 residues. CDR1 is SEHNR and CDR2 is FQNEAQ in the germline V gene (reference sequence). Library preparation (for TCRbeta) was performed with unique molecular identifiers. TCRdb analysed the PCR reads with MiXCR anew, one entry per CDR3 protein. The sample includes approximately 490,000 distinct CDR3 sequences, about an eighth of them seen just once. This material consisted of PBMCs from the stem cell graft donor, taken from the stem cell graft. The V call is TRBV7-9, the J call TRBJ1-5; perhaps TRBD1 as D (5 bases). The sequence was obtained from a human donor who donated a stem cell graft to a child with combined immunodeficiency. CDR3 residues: CASSPDISGQPQHF. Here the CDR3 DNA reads TGTGCCAGCAGCCCGGACATAAGCGGTCAGCCCCAGCATTTT.